This entry features one T cell receptor (beta chain) sequence. This sample was included in a study of blood T cell repertoires in COVID-19. Study summary: The study drew acute and convalescent COVID-19 samples from the United States, Italy and Spain. PBMCs, B-cell-depleted T cells, or T cells provided the cDNA or gDNA that made up the material.

The germline CDR1 and CDR2 sequences are SNHLY and FYNNEI. V was shortened by 8 bases and J by 4 bases, with 14 bases between the two germline ends. This CDR3 is built from 13 residues. As originally analysed: It was from reference gene primer amplification that nucleated cell counts were estimated. TCRdb's table, derived via immunoSEQ multiplex PCR, lists solely in-frame clones and lacks some. From that table come the V and J calls and clone size; the DNA was used to work out D and trimming. This sample yields over 300,000 clones, of which around 85% are seen a single time; 6% to 9% belongs to the top ten.

Specimen: peripheral blood. This TCR was recovered from a human donor in a cohort sampled during active COVID-19. The chain has TRBV2 and TRBJ1-2; possible D gene TRBD1, 6 bases. The CDR3 reads CASSTGNFYGYTF. The CDR3 DNA reads as TGTGCCAGCTCCACAGGGAACTTCTATGGCTACACCTTC.